The present T cell receptor beta chain was sequenced within a study of cytomegalovirus exposure and HLA in healthy donors. Broader study findings: A highly shared variant cluster was judged a likely technical artifact. Rarity held for most TCR sequences, but there were some public TCRs that occurred in many donors.

Although they were nominally healthy when sampled, donors likely had unrecorded immune exposures. Amplification used 60 Vbeta primers and 13 Jbeta primers. The authors' processing: Counted up in a later analysis, unique TCR beta chains came to 60 million to 95 million, with about 9.9 million shared. Profiled with immunoSEQ multiplex PCR; TCRdb holds only in-frame clones, not every one. V, J and clone size are taken as reported in that table, and D and trimming were inferred from the DNA itself. Among 95,000 to 150,000 clones listed, 60% to 85% were seen once. Concerning this clone: Its antigen is currently unknown.

The TCR was taken from a woman in her thirties or forties in good health and CMV-seropositive. Specimen: PBMCs.

The CDR3 nucleotides read TGTGCCAGCAGCTTAGGACCTTTTCGCGGCCGGCTATCCTACGAGCAGTACTTC. Its translation: CASSLGPFRGRLSYEQYF. The V and J genes are TRBV7-9 and TRBJ2-7; D is unresolved. V was clipped by 1 base and J by 1 base, with 20 bases between them. The CDR3 covers 18 residues. CDR1 and CDR2 (germline): SEHNR, FQNEAQ (reference sequence).